Presented here are 2 T cell receptor beta chains from one specimen sequenced in a study of monozygotic twins with cystic fibrosis (dated by TCRdb to the early 2020s). Library prep was done by the immunoSEQ multiplex PCR assay. Drawn from immuneACCESS, this table holds only the in-frame rearrangements with V and J called that TCRdb kept. Clones are partly lost; checked studies trace under half to an unresolved V gene and leave the rest unexplained. This sample holds some 32,000 clones; roughly 97% were observed only once. About 0.17% of the sample is held by the ten biggest clonotypes. The sequenced sample was blood. These receptors were collected from a girl between 2 and 10 years old with cystic fibrosis.

This chain joins TRBV6-1 and TRBJ1-2, with a tentative D call TRBD1 (5 bases). CDR3 length: 14 residues. V lost 5 bases and J 6 bases, leaving 16 bases between the germline ends. Germline lookup yields CDR1 MNHNS and CDR2 SASEGT. CDR3 loop: CASSRGLDTNGYTF. The CDR3 DNA follows: TGTGCCAGCAGTCGGGGGTTAGATACTAATGGCTACACCTTC.

This clone was seen a single time. The chain uses TRBV9 and TRBJ1-3; D is unresolved. Germline V lookup: CDR1 SGDLS, CDR2 YYNGEE. The CDR3 contains 15 residues. V was shortened by 3 bases and J by 0 bases, with 10 bases between the two germline ends. CDR3 DNA sequence: TGTGCCAGCAGCGCCCTATGGGGCTCTGGAAACACCATATATTTT. Residues: CASSALWGSGNTIYF.